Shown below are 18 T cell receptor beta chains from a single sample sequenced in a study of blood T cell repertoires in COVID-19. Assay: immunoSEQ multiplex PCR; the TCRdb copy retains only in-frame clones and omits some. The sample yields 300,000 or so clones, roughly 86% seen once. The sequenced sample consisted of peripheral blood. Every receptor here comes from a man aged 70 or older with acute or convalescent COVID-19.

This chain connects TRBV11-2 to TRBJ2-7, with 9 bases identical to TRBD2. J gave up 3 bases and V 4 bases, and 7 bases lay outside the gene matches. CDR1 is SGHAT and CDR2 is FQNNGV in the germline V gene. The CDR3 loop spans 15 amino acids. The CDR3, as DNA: TGTGCCAGCAGCTCCGTTAGCGGGGGCTTCTACGAGCAGTACTTC. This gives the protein CASSSVSGGFYEQYF.

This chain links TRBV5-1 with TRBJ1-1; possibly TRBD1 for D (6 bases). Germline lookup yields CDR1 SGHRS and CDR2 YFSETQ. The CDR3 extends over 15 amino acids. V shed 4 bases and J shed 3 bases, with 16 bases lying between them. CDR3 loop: CASSVIQGKDTEAFF. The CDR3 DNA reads TGCGCCAGCAGCGTTATACAGGGAAAGGACACTGAAGCTTTCTTT.

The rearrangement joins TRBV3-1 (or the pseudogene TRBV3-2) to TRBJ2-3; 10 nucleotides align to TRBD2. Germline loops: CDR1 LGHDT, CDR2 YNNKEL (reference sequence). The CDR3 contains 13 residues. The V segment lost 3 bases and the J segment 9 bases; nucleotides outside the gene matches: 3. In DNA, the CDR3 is TGTGCCAGCAGCCACTTAGCGGGGGGAACGCAGTATTTT. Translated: CASSHLAGGTQYF.

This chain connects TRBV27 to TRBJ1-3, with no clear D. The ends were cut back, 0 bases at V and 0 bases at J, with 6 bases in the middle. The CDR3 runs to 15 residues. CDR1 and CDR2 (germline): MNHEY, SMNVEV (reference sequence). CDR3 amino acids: CASSLSADSGNTIYF. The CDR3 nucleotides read TGTGCCAGCAGTTTATCGGCAGACTCTGGAAACACCATATATTTT.

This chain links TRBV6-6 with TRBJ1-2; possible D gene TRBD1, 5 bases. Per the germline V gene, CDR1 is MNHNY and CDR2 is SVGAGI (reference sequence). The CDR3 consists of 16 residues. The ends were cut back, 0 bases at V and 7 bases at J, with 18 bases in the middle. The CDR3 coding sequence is TGTGCCAGCAGTTACTCTGGTTGGCAGGGCATAGGTGGCTACACCTTC. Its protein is CASSYSGWQGIGGYTF.

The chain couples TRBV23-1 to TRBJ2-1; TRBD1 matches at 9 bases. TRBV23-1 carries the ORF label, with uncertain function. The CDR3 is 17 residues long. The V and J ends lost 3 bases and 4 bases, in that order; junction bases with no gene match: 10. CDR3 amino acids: CASSHPARDRAYNEQFF. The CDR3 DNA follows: TGCGCCAGCAGTCATCCTGCCCGGGACAGGGCTTACAATGAGCAGTTCTTC.

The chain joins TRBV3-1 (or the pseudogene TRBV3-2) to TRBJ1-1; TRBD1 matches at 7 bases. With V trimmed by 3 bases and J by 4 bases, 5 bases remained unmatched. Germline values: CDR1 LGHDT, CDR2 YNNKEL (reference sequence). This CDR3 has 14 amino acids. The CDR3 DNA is TGTGCCAGCAGCCAGGTGGGACAGCGCACTGAAGCTTTCTTT. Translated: CASSQVGQRTEAFF.

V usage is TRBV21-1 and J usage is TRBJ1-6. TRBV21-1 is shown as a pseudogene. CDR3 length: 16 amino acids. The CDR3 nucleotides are TGTGCCAGCAGCAGTGGGGGGATCATCGGGGGTTCACCCCTCCACTTT. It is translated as CASSSGGIIGGSPLHF.

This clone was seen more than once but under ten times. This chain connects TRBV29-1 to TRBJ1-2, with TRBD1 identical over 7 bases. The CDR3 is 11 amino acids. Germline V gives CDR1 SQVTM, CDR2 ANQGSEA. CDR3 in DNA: TGCTCGGCGGGACAGACCTATGGCTACACCTTC. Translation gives CSAGQTYGYTF.

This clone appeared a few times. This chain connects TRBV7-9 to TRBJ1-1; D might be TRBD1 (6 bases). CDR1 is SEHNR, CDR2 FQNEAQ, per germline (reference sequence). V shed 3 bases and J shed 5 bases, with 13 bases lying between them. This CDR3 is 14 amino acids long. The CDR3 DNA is TGTGCCAGCAGCTTCGGACAGTTGAGAACTGAAGCTTTCTTT. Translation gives CASSFGQLRTEAFF.

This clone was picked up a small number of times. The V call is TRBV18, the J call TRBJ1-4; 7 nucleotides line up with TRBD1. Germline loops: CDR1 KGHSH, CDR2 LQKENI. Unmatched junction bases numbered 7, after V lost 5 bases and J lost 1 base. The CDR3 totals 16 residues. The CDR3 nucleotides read TGTGCCAGCTCAACAACAGGGGATGTAACTAATGAAAAACTGTTTTTT. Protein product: CASSTTGDVTNEKLFF.

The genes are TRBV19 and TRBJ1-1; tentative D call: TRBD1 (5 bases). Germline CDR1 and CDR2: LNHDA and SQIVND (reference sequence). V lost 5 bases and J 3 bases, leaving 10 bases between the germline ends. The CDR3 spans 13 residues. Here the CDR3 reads CASSSRVYTEAFF. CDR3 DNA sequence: TGTGCCAGTAGTTCCAGGGTTTACACTGAAGCTTTCTTT.

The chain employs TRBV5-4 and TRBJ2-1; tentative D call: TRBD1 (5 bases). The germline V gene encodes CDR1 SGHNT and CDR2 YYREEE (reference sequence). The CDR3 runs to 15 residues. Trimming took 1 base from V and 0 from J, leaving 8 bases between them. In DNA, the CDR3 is TGTGCCAGCAGCTTGACAGGCGACTCCTACAATGAGCAGTTCTTC. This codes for CASSLTGDSYNEQFF.

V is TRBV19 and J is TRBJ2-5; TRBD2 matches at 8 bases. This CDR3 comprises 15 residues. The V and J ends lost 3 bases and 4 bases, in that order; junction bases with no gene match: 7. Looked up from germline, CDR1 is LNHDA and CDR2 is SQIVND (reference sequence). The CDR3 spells CASSMAPAGGETQYF. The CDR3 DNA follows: TGTGCCAGTAGTATGGCGCCCGCGGGGGGAGAGACCCAGTACTTC.

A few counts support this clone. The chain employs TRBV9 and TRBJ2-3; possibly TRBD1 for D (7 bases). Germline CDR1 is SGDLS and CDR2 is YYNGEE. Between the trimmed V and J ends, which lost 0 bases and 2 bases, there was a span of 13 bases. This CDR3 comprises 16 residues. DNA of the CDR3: TGTGCCAGCAGCGTAGGGAGGGGGCACGACACAGATACGCAGTATTTT. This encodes CASSVGRGHDTDTQYF.

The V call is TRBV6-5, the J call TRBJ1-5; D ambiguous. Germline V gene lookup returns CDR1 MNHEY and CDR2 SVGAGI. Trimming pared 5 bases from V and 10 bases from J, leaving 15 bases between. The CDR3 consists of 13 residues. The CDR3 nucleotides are TGTGCCAGCAGTCGCTCCGGCACGGGACCCCAGCATTTT. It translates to CASSRSGTGPQHF.

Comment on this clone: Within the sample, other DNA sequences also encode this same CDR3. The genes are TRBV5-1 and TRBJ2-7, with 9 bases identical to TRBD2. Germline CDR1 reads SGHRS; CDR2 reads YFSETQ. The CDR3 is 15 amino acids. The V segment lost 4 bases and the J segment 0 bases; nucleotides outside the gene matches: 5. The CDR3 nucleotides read TGCGCCAGCAGCCCGCTAGCGGGATCCTCCTACGAGCAGTACTTC. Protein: CASSPLAGSSYEQYF. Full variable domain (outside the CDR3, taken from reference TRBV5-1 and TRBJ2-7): KAGVTQTPRYLIKTRGQQVTLSCSPISGHRSVSWYQQTPGQGLQFLFEYFSETQRNKGNFPGRFSGRQFSNSRSEMNVSTLELGDSALYLCASSPLAGSSYEQYFGPGTRLTVT.

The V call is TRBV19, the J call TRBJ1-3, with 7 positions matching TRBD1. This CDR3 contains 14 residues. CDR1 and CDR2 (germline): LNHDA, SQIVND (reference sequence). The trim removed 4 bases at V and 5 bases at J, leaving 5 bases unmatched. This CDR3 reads CASSTTGVRNTIYF. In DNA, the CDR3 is TGTGCCAGTAGTACCACAGGGGTACGAAACACCATATATTTT.